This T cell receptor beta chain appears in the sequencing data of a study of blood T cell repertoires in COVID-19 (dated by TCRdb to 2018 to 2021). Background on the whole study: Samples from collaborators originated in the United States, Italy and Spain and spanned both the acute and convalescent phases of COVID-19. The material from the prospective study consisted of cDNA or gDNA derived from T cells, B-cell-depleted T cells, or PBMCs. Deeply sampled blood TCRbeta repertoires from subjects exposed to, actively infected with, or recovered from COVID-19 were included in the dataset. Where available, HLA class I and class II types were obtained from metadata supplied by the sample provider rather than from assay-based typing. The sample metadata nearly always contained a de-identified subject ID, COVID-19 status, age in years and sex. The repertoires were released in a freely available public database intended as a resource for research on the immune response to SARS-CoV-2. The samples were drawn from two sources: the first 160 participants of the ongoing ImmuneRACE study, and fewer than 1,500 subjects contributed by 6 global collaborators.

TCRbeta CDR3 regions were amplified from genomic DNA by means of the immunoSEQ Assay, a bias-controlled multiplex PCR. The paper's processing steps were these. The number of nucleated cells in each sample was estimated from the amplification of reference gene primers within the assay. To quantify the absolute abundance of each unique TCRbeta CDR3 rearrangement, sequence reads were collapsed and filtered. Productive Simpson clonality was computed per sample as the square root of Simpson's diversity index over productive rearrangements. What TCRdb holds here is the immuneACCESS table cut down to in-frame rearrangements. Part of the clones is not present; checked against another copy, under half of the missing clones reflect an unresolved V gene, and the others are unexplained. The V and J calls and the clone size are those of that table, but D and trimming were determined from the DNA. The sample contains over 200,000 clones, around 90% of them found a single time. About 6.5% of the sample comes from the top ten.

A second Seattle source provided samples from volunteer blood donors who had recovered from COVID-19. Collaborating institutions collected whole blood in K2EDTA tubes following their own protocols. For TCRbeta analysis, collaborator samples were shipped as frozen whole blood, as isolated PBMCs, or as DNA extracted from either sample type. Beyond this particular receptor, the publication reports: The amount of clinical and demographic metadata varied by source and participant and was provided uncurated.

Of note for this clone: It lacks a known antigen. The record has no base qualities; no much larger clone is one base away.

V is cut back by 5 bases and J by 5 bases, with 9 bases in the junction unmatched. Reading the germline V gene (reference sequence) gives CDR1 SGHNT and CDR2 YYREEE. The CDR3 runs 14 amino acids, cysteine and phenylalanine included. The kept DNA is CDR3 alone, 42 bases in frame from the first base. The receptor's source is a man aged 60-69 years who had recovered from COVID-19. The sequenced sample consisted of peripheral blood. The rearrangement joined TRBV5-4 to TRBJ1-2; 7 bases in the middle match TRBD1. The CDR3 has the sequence CASRPDRAFYGYTF. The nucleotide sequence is TGTGCCAGCAGACCAGACAGGGCCTTTTATGGCTACACCTTC.